This T cell receptor beta chain was sequenced in a study of blood T cell repertoires in COVID-19. Study at large: From T cells, B-cell-depleted T cells, or PBMCs came the material, which was cDNA or gDNA.

Germline-derived CDR1 and CDR2 are LNHDA and SQIVND (reference sequence). The V end was cut by 0 bases, the J end by 6 bases, with 11 bases between. The CDR3 is 14 residues long. TCRdb keeps only in-frame clones here, not all; method: immunoSEQ multiplex PCR. The table has roughly 260,000 clones, roughly 82% seen once. The sample was peripheral blood. The sequence came from a woman between 65 and 79 years old with acute or convalescent COVID-19. The chain carries TRBV19 and TRBJ1-2; D might be TRBD1 (6 bases). The CDR3 DNA is TGTGCCAGTAGTATAGATCGACAGGCGGATGGCTACACCTTC. Amino acids: CASSIDRQADGYTF. The full variable domain, its missing parts supplied by reference TRBV19 and TRBJ1-2, is DGGITQSPKYLFRKEGQNVTLSCEQNLNHDAMYWYRQDPGQGLRLIYYSQIVNDFQKGDIAEGYSVSREKKESFPLTVTSAQKNPTAFYLCASSIDRQADGYTFGSGTRLTVV.